This TCR beta chain emerged from a study of T cells in Graves' hyperthyroidism and ophthalmopathy (dated by TCRdb to between 2018 and 2021). Context from the whole study: Peripheral blood samples were taken at initial diagnosis, before any treatment was given. TCR Vbeta CDR3 sequencing of 120 to 150 peripheral blood samples (43 ophthalmopathy, under 80 hyperthyroidism and roughly 17 progressor patients) is reported in the paper. An independent validation cohort of around 19 hyperthyroidism patients and 17 patients who later progressed to ophthalmopathy tested prospective prediction of ophthalmopathy. Following sampling, methimazole starting at 30 mg daily was given to hyperthyroidism patients, and high-dose intravenous methylprednisolone was given to ophthalmopathy patients. In more than five Graves' hyperthyroidism patients, the study also compared T-cell repertoires from thyroid tissue with T-cell repertoires from blood. The 90 or so discovery patients were randomly split 7:3 into training and test sets. A discovery cohort of about a hundred patients, fewer than 50 with Graves' ophthalmopathy and 57 with stable Graves' hyperthyroidism, was used to find distinguishing TCR V-J signatures.

Overall results and qualifications from the work: Most expanded thyroid clonotypes (frequency above 0.001) were also detected in blood, suggesting blood repertoires may reflect thyroid immune responses. During validation, the model predicted progression to ophthalmopathy a median of roughly six months ahead of onset, with around 70% sensitivity and 72.22% specificity. Sample size was not statistically predetermined, and blinding of investigators to group allocation was not performed. A model built on a 13 V-J signature distinguished ophthalmopathy from stable hyperthyroidism, reaching approximately 89% sensitivity and around 81% specificity in cross-validation and 80%/75% in testing.

The TCR beta CDR3 regions were amplified from the RNA transcripts. The first round of RT-PCR for the TCR CDR3 was performed with the HTBI primer set and the Qiagen OneStep RT-PCR kit. The libraries were constructed in a second round of multiplex PCR and then size-selected and purified. The libraries were sequenced on an Illumina HiSeq2000 using paired-end 100 bp reads. For the original study's pipeline: Raw data were processed with SOAPnuke, discarding reads with adapters, uncalled bases, mean Phred below 15, or no exact constant-primer or identifier match. High-quality paired reads were merged with COPE v1.2.5, and unique nucleotide sequences were defined as clonotypes. MiTCR v1.1 was used to align clonotypes to the IMGT TRBV, TRBD and TRBJ reference segments. Analysis was restricted to V-J combinations with a frequency above 0.0001, which covered roughly 99% of repertoires. The TCS score was defined as the ratio of F50 (clonal expansion) to E x V (chaos), calculated using BLOSUM62-based TCRdist between CDR3 peptides within each V-J. Welch's t-statistics and random forest reduced roughly 500 V-J features to around 14, which were used in a naive Bayes classifier (R e1071). Clones were called with MiXCR by TCRdb after fastp trimmed the public reads at Q25, and only in-frame beta chains were retained. Rows are combined by CDR3 protein, so each entry shows the most common genes and DNA. The V and J calls and clone size are TCRdb's, not the authors'. The sample table records roughly 380,000 distinct CDR3 sequences; about 15% of these occur just once. The top ten hold about 10% of the sample.

Remarks on this clonotype: Its antigen specificity is not known. No clone much larger than this one lies a single base away; base qualities are absent.

Stable Graves' hyperthyroidism was defined as the absence of progression to ophthalmopathy over 18 months of follow-up. Hyperthyroidism patients were newly diagnosed, with disease duration under 2 months, and aged 18 to 65 years. Any patient with an uncontrolled infection, another autoimmune disease, pregnancy or lactation was excluded. Diagnoses relied on clinical symptoms, serum thyroxine and TRAb, thyroid ultrasound and orbital computed tomography. Ficoll-Paque density gradient centrifugation was used to isolate PBMCs from around 10 ml of fresh peripheral blood. Trizol reagent was used to extract total RNA, and RNA quality was then checked on an Agilent 2100 Bioanalyzer. Including cysteine and phenylalanine, the CDR3 has 15 amino acids. The sequence is cut down to CDR3 DNA, 45 bases in frame from base 1. CDR1 and CDR2, per the germline V gene, are MGHRA and YSYEKL. Trimming removed 4 bases from V and 5 bases from J, leaving 17 bases between the germline ends.

This receptor was taken from a woman aged 60 to 75 with Graves' hyperthyroidism. Input material: blood. The rearrangement combines TRBV4-1 with TRBJ1-2; TRBD1 is possibly the D segment (5 matching bases). The DNA sequence reads TGCGCCAGCAGCCCTCGGCATGGGGGTAATTATGGCTACACCTTC. It specifies CASSPRHGGNYGYTF.